The clone carrying this T cell receptor (beta chain) appeared a few times. A read error may be the cause here, since a much bigger clone is one base away. This sample was taken from a study of tumor and adjacent non-tumor tissue in lung cancer. Study summary: Histology: around twelve adenocarcinoma, a couple of squamous cell carcinoma, 1 small cell lung cancer. Each sample yielded roughly 4.2 million productive TCRbeta reads on average.

The library came from three nested PCR rounds adapted from ARM-PCR protocols. TCRdb called the multiplex PCR reads again in MiXCR, with one record for every CDR3 protein. The data contain about 100,000 distinct CDR3 sequences, approximately 65% of them singletons. RNA was extracted from bulk tissue without any cell sorting. Distant lung tissue was collected more than 3 cm away from the tumor edge. Sequenced input: distant non-tumor lung tissue. This TCR was recovered from a man aged 30 to 45 with non-small cell lung cancer.

The CDR3 DNA sequence: TGCAGTACTTTTAAAGGGGGCTGGGACAATGAGCAGTTCTTC. Translation gives CSTFKGGWDNEQFF. The chain has TRBV20-1 and TRBJ2-1; 7 bases are a match to TRBD1. The V gene's germline CDR1 is DFQATT and CDR2 SNEGSKA (reference sequence). V gave up 8 bases and J gave up 5 bases; unmatched junction bases: 12. The CDR3 sequence is 14 residues long.